Listed below are T cell receptor beta chains from one sample, sequenced in a study of shared clonotypes between healthy human individuals. Only in-frame clones appear in the TCRdb table, and some are missing; sequencing was by immunoSEQ multiplex PCR. The table has 2 million to 3 million clones, roughly 93% seen once. Sequenced input: naive CD4+ T cells from PBMCs. The receptors derive from a young man in good health. Some clones in this sample may be carry-over from other donors' samples. Each CDR3 is given with its conserved first and last residue. D genes are given only for firm matches. Expanded clones get a size class; other rows say once, few or many, or leave the size out.

J	D	V	length	size	CDR3	DNA
TRBJ1-5	-	TRBV2	17	-	CASSVGGAGWSNQPQHF	TGTGCCAGCAGTGTGGGTGGGGCAGGGTGGTCCAATCAGCCCCAGCATTTT
TRBJ1-5	TRBD1	TRBV19	14	once	CASEIRTGGQPQHF	TGTGCCAGCGAGATTCGGACAGGCGGGCAGCCCCAGCATTTT
TRBJ2-1	-	TRBV9	15	-	CASSGGGSSYNEQFF	TGTGCCAGCAGCGGGGGCGGTAGCTCCTACAATGAGCAGTTCTTC
TRBJ1-2	-	TRBV19	13	-	CASTRALNYGYTF	TGTGCCAGTACCAGGGCCCTTAACTATGGCTACACCTTC
TRBJ2-1	TRBD2	TRBV11-2	16	-	CASSSYSGSRYNEQFF	TGTGCCAGCAGCTCCTATAGCGGGAGCCGCTACAATGAGCAGTTCTTC
TRBJ2-3	-	TRBV12-5	16	-	CASGLGTTTTTDTQYF	TGTGCTAGTGGTTTAGGGACCACCACTACCACAGATACGCAGTATTTT
TRBJ1-1	TRBD1	TRBV5-3	13	few	CARSRTGDTEAFF	TGTGCCAGAAGCCGGACAGGGGACACTGAAGCTTTCTTT
TRBJ1-5	-	TRBV18	12	once	CASSGSNQPQHF	TGTGCCAGCTCGGGTAGCAATCAGCCCCAGCATTTT
TRBJ1-2	TRBD1	TRBV4-2	15	-	CASSQGGQKIYGYTF	TGTGCCAGCAGCCAGGGGGGACAGAAAATCTATGGCTACACCTTC
TRBJ1-4	TRBD1	TRBV18	15	few	CASSAGTGVREKLFF	TGTGCCAGCTCGGCCGGGACAGGGGTTAGAGAAAAACTGTTTTTT